This TCR beta chain was recorded in a study of naive and memory T cell subsets. The study's findings and limits: TCR transcript changes with activation or differentiation may affect this RNA method.

A UMI-containing oligonucleotide was joined by 3' ligation to the TCR cDNA template. Adult healthy volunteers gave 2.5 ml peripheral blood for whole-blood RNA. This clonotype has a handful of counts. Its matching antigen is unknown. The junction departs from the called germline gene at one end, perhaps through a read error. Amplification of ligated cDNA took four PCR rounds with SP2 and nested alpha and beta constant primers. TCRdb re-derived calls from the 5' RACE reads in MiXCR, one entry per CDR3 protein. The sample yields some 60,000 distinct CDR3 sequences, 7% to 8% seen once. Germline V gene sequence: CDR1 SSHAT, CDR2 FNYEAQ (reference sequence). CDR3 size: 14 residues.

The chain combines TRBV7-7 with TRBJ2-5, with a weak D call TRBD1 (7 bases). The TCR originated in a female donor in good health. The CDR3 sequence is CASSPRQGGETQYF. The CDR3 coding sequence is TGTGCTAGCAGCCCACGACAGGGAGGAGAGACCCAGTACTTC.